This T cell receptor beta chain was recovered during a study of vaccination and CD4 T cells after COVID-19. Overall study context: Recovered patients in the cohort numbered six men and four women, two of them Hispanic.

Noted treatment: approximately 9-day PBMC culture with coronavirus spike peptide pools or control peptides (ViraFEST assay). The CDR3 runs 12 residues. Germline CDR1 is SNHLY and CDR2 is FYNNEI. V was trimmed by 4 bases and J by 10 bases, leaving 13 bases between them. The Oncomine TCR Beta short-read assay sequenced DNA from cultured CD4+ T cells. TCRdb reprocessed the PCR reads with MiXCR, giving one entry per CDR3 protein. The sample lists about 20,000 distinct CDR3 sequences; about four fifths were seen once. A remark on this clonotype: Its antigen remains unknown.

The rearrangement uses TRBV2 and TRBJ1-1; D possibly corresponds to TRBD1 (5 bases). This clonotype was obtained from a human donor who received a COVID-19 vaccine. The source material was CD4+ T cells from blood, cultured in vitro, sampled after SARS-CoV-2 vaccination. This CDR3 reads CASSVGGRRAFF. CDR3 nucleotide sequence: TGTGCCAGCAGTGTGGGGGGACGAAGAGCTTTCTTT.